The 27 T cell receptor beta chains below all came from one sample that was sequenced in a study of tissue T cells after allogeneic stem cell transplantation. The method was immunoSEQ multiplex PCR; TCRdb's version includes in-frame clones alone and lacks a portion of them. The sample lists about 21,000 clones; roughly two thirds were seen once. Sequenced: spleen. The receptors were gathered from a female BALB/c mouse in good health. The MHC haplotype of the strain is H2-d.

Points on this clone: Any gene name here is a mouse gene name. The CDR3 extends 1 residue past the end of the read, so its final part is completed from the germline J gene. The genes are TRBV13-2 and TRBJ1-3; unclear D gene. Trimming stripped 2 bases from V and 0 bases from J, with 3 bases between. Germline V gene sequence: CDR1 NNHNN, CDR2 SYGAGS (reference sequence). The CDR3 covers 13 residues. This CDR3 reads CASGESSGNTLYF. CDR3 DNA (partial): TGTGCCAGCGGTGAATCTTCTGGAAATACGCTCTAT.

Concerning this clone itself: Each gene name is a mouse one. The read terminates 1 residue before the CDR3 end, so the remaining end is supplied by the germline J gene. The chain joins TRBV29 to TRBJ2-5; D unclear. The V gene's germline CDR1 is MSHET and CDR2 SYDVDS. The CDR3 consists of 10 residues. V lost 7 bases, J lost 3 bases, and 2 bases lay in between. The covered CDR3 bases are TGTGCTAGCAATCAAGACACCCAGTAC. Translation gives CASNQDTQY. The full CDR3 protein reads CASNQDTQYF.

This clone was seen only a few times. The gene names here belong to mouse. From the germline J gene comes the end of the CDR3, since the read stops 1 residue before it. The genes are TRBV1 and TRBJ2-3; 10 bases are a match to TRBD1. This CDR3 is built from 16 residues. The J segment lost 2 bases and the V segment lost 0 bases, leaving 2 bases of the junction unmatched. Germline-derived CDR1 and CDR2 are NSQYPW and LRSPGD (reference sequence). The chain's CDR3 is CTCSADGTGVAETLYF. Partial CDR3 DNA: TGCACCTGCAGTGCAGATGGGACAGGGGTTGCAGAAACGCTGTAT.

On this clone: Gene names and germline match the mouse. The read terminates 1 residue ahead of where the CDR3 ends, so the germline J gene completes it. The chain recombines TRBV13-2 with TRBJ2-1, with TRBD2 matching over 14 bases. V shed 3 bases, J shed 3 bases, and the junction held 2 bases outside the gene matches. Germline CDR1 reads NNHNN; CDR2 reads SYGAGS (reference sequence). The CDR3 has 16 amino acids. Incomplete CDR3 DNA: TGTGCCAGCGGTGGAGGGACTGGGGGGGCCTATGCTGAGCAGTTC. Encoded protein: CASGGGTGGAYAEQF. The full CDR3 protein reads CASGGGTGGAYAEQFF.

A remark on this clone: The germline and genes are mouse ones. The read ends 1 residue shy of where the CDR3 ends; the end is completed using the germline J gene. The gene calls are TRBV19 and TRBJ1-5, with D unresolved. Deletions cut 2 bases from V and 0 bases from J, with 9 bases between. Germline loops: CDR1 FNHDT, CDR2 SITEND (reference sequence). The CDR3 is 15 amino acids. The CDR3 region is CASSMGNNNNQAPLF. CDR3 DNA, as far as it was read: TGTGCCAGCAGTATGGGAAACAATAACAACCAGGCTCCGCTT.

Turning to this clone: All gene names here are mouse names. The read falls 1 residue short of the CDR3 end, and the missing part is taken from the germline J gene. The gene calls are TRBV13-2 and TRBJ2-4; 7 bases are shared with TRBD1. Trimming removed 2 bases from V and 0 bases from J; junction bases left unmatched: 0. CDR3 length: 14 residues. In germline, CDR1 is NNHNN, CDR2 SYGAGS (reference sequence). The sequenced part of the CDR3 DNA is TGTGCCAGCGGTGAACAGGGGAGTCAAAACACCTTGTAC. Translating gives CASGEQGSQNTLY. The whole CDR3 reads CASGEQGSQNTLYF.

As concerns this clone: The listed genes are named as in mouse. CDR3 loop: CTCSADQHWGGDTQYF. The part of the CDR3 DNA that was read is TGCACCTGCAGTGCAGATCAGCACTGGGGGGGGGACACCCAGTAC. The genes are TRBV1 and TRBJ2-5; TRBD2 agrees at 10 bases. The read gets to within 1 residue of the CDR3 end, and the germline J gene fills in the rest. The germline gives CDR1 NSQYPW, CDR2 LRSPGD (reference sequence). This CDR3 region has 16 residues. The J segment lost 6 bases and the V segment lost 0 bases, leaving 6 bases of the junction unmatched. The full variable domain, completed using reference TRBV1 and TRBJ2-5, is VTLLEQNPRWRLVPRGQAVNLRCILKNSQYPWMSWYQQDLQKQLQWLFTLRSPGDKEVKSLPGADYLATRVTDTELRLQVANMSQGRTLYCTCSADQHWGGDTQYFGPGTRLLVL.

To note about this clone: These gene names are mouse names. The read comes to an end 1 residue before the CDR3 does, leaving the germline J gene to fill in the end. The J gene is TRBJ1-2, the V gene TRBV13-2; 7 bases align to TRBD1. Germline V lookup: CDR1 NNHNN, CDR2 SYGAGS (reference sequence). V trimming: 5 bases; J trimming: 2 bases; junction bases outside the gene matches: 6. The CDR3 is 14 residues long. The CDR3: CASGATGINSDYTF. The covered CDR3 bases are TGTGCCAGCGGGGCGACAGGGATTAACTCCGACTACACC.

Regarding this clone: Gene names follow the mouse nomenclature. The read terminates 1 residue before the CDR3 end, so the remaining end is supplied by the germline J gene. The chain couples TRBV29 to TRBJ1-4; TRBD1 might be the D (5 bases). The CDR3 consists of 16 residues. Germline CDR1 MSHET, CDR2 SYDVDS. V lost 0 bases to trimming and J lost 0 bases, with 8 bases between them. The CDR3 loop is CASSLSRGVSNERLFF. CDR3 bases read: TGTGCTAGCAGTTTATCGCGGGGGGTTTCCAACGAAAGATTATTT.

On this clone itself: The gene names given are mouse names. The DNA ends 1 residue before the CDR3 does, and the rest of the CDR3 is filled in from the germline J gene. J is TRBJ1-1 and V is TRBV29; 8 nucleotides match TRBD1. This CDR3 contains 14 residues. In germline, CDR1 is MSHET, CDR2 SYDVDS. V lost 4 bases, J lost 1 base, and 2 bases stayed unmatched. The DNA read from the CDR3 is TGTGCTAGCAGTTCAGACAGGGGGAACACAGAAGTCTTC. As protein: CASSSDRGNTEVF. The entire CDR3 sequence reads CASSSDRGNTEVFF.

As to this clone: Gene and germline names: mouse. The CDR3 end is not reached by the read, which stops 1 residue before it; the germline J gene fills it in. The chain is built from TRBV19 and TRBJ2-1; TRBD1 might be the D (5 bases). The length of the CDR3 is 14 residues. Germline V CDR1 and CDR2: FNHDT, SITEND (reference sequence). V shed 5 bases and J shed 1 base, with 10 bases lying between them. CDR3 loop: CASSPDRNYAEQFF. Partial CDR3 DNA: TGTGCCAGCAGCCCCGACAGAAACTATGCTGAGCAGTTC.

To note about this clone: Gene names and germline refer to mouse. The CDR3 is cut off 1 residue early in the read; its end comes from the germline J gene. V and J are TRBV5 and TRBJ2-4, with D possibly being TRBD1 (5 bases). V was clipped by 4 bases and J by 0 bases, with 8 bases between them. The germline gives CDR1 LGHNA, CDR2 YNLKQL (reference sequence). CDR3 length: 14 residues. The CDR3 spells CASSPTESQNTLYF. CDR3 DNA, as far as it was read: TGTGCCAGCAGCCCGACAGAAAGTCAAAACACCTTGTAC.

Worth noting for this clone: Each gene name is a mouse one. Read coverage stops 1 residue before the CDR3 terminus; the germline J gene supplies the remainder. J is TRBJ2-7 and V is TRBV13-2; TRBD2 matches 8 bases. The V segment lost 2 bases and the J segment 5 bases; nucleotides outside the gene matches: 6. The V gene's germline CDR1 is NNHNN and CDR2 SYGAGS (reference sequence). The CDR3 consists of 14 residues. The CDR3 DNA, read in part, is TGTGCCAGCGGTGACGGGGGGGGCGCCGATGAACAGTAC. Its translation is CASGDGGGADEQY. The full CDR3 sequence reads CASGDGGGADEQYF.

Points on this clone: Genes here carry mouse names. The read is 1 residue too short to cover the CDR3 end, so that end is filled in from the germline J gene. The rearrangement links TRBV29 to TRBJ2-2; D is perhaps TRBD2 (7 bases). The length of the CDR3 is 16 residues. Trimming removed 4 bases at V and 1 base at J, with 13 bases between. Germline V gives CDR1 MSHET, CDR2 SYDVDS. The DNA read from the CDR3 is TGTGCTAGCAGTTCAGGAGGGGGGGGAAACACCGGGCAGCTCTAC. Translating it yields CASSSGGGGNTGQLY. The entire CDR3 protein reads CASSSGGGGNTGQLYF.

Regarding this clone: Gene names are mouse gene names. The read gets to within 1 residue of the CDR3 end, and the germline J gene fills in the rest. The rearrangement uses TRBV3 and TRBJ2-5, with 9 bases lining up with TRBD2. V gave up 0 bases and J gave up 3 bases; unmatched junction bases: 1. Germline assignment: CDR1 SNHLY and CDR2 FYNGKV (reference sequence). The CDR3 runs 15 residues. The CDR3 loop is CASSLAWGGQDTQYF. The CDR3 bases that were read are TGTGCCAGCAGCTTAGCCTGGGGGGGACAAGACACCCAGTAC.

In the case of this clone: The gene names given are mouse names. CDR3 protein: CASTDNYNSPLYF. CDR3 DNA (partial): TGTGCCAGCACGGACAACTATAATTCGCCCCTCTAC. The chain recombines TRBV19 with TRBJ1-6; possible D gene TRBD1, 5 bases. The sequence runs out 1 residue before the end of the CDR3; the remainder is reconstructed from the germline J gene. TRBJ1-6 is identified as an open reading frame with a role that is uncertain. The germline V and J ends were trimmed by 6 bases and 3 bases, with 7 bases remaining between them. The germline gives CDR1 FNHDT, CDR2 SITEND (reference sequence). There are 13 residues in the CDR3.

Details on this clone: Germline and genes here are mouse. CDR3 sequence: CASSLDWHDSAETLYF. CDR3 DNA, as far as it was read: TGTGCAAGCAGCTTAGATTGGCACGATAGTGCAGAAACGCTGTAT. The rearrangement joins TRBV16 to TRBJ2-3; no clear D. The DNA ends 1 residue before the CDR3 does, and the rest of the CDR3 is filled in from the germline J gene. The CDR3 spans 16 residues. Germline V CDR1 and CDR2: SGHSA, FRNQAP. Trimming stripped 0 bases from V and 0 bases from J, with 10 bases between.

Concerning this clone itself: Genes and germline are mouse. The read halts 1 residue ahead of the CDR3 end, with the missing end drawn from the germline J gene. The chain links TRBV5 to TRBJ2-5, with 9 bases identical to TRBD1. CDR3 size: 15 residues. The germline V gene encodes CDR1 LGHNA and CDR2 YNLKQL (reference sequence). V lost 0 bases, J lost 6 bases, and 4 bases stayed unmatched. CDR3 sequence reads: CASSQDRDRDDTQYF. The CDR3 DNA, read in part, is TGTGCCAGCAGCCAAGATCGGGACAGGGACGACACCCAGTAC.

To note about this clone: Mouse germline and gene names are used. Coverage ceases 1 residue before the CDR3 finishes, and the germline J gene fills in the end. This chain links TRBV19 with TRBJ1-6; TRBD1 might be the D (6 bases). TRBJ1-6 is annotated as an ORF whose role is uncertain. Germline CDR1 reads FNHDT; CDR2 reads SITEND (reference sequence). The CDR3 has 16 amino acids. Trimming shortened V by 2 bases and J by 0 bases, and 9 bases separated the two germline ends. The CDR3 protein is CASSIRGNSYNSPLYF. CDR3 DNA (partial): TGTGCCAGCAGTATTAGGGGGAATTCCTATAATTCGCCCCTCTAC.

To note about this clone: Gene names and germline match the mouse. The CDR3 goes on 1 residue after the read ends, and that part is filled in from the germline J gene. This chain links TRBV20 with TRBJ1-4; 8 positions agree with TRBD1. CDR1 is GFQATS and CDR2 is STVNSAI in the germline V gene. This CDR3 is 13 amino acids long. With 3 bases clipped from V and 6 bases from J, the junction kept 3 bases outside the gene matches. The CDR3 spells CGASGRGHERLFF. The sequenced part of the CDR3 DNA is TGTGGTGCTAGCGGCAGGGGGCACGAAAGATTATTT.

Details on this clone: Germline and genes here are mouse. The read terminates 1 residue before the CDR3 end, so the remaining end is supplied by the germline J gene. The chain couples TRBV4 to TRBJ1-1, with 9 bases matching TRBD1. The trim removed 5 bases at V and 5 bases at J, leaving 6 bases unmatched. Germline V gives CDR1 LGHDT, CDR2 YNNKQL (reference sequence). The CDR3 loop spans 14 amino acids. The sequenced CDR3 bases are TGTGCCAGCAGCAACAGGGGGCGAGGAACAGAAGTCTTC. It encodes CASSNRGRGTEVF. The CDR3 in its entirety is CASSNRGRGTEVFF.

This clone came up a few times. The germline and genes are mouse ones. From the germline J gene comes the end of the CDR3, since the read stops 1 residue before it. The chain recombines TRBV5 with TRBJ1-1; D possibly corresponds to TRBD1 (5 bases). The CDR3 spans 14 residues. Germline V gene data show CDR1 as LGHNA and CDR2 as YNLKQL (reference sequence). V was clipped by 5 bases and J by 0 bases, with 10 bases between them. The CDR3 protein is CASSWRQSNTEVFF. CDR3 DNA (partial): TGTGCCAGCAGCTGGAGACAGTCAAACACAGAAGTCTTC.

In regard to this clone: All gene names here are mouse names. The CDR3 extends 1 residue past the end of the read, so its final part is completed from the germline J gene. The genes are TRBV13-3 and TRBJ2-3; TRBD1 matches 7 bases. From germline, CDR1 is NNHDY and CDR2 SYVADS. This CDR3 comprises 12 residues. Trimming removed 5 bases from V and 3 bases from J; junction bases left unmatched: 0. The CDR3 region is CASRQGAETLYF. CDR3 DNA (partial): TGTGCCAGCAGACAGGGGGCAGAAACGCTGTAT.

Comment on this clone: Here the gene names and germline are mouse. The read ends 1 residue shy of where the CDR3 ends; the end is completed using the germline J gene. The chain carries TRBV13-2 and TRBJ2-1; possible D gene TRBD1, 6 bases. The V and J ends lost 4 bases and 3 bases respectively, with 11 bases between them. The germline gives CDR1 NNHNN, CDR2 SYGAGS (reference sequence). The length of the CDR3 is 14 residues. CDR3 DNA, as far as it was read: TGTGCCAGCGGTCCCACAGGGCCCTATGCTGAGCAGTTC. It codes for CASGPTGPYAEQF. The whole CDR3 region reads CASGPTGPYAEQFF.

For this clone: Gene names and germline refer to mouse. CDR3 loop: CASSQDWTGEYNSPLYF. The DNA read from the CDR3 is TGTGCCAGCAGCCAAGATTGGACAGGGGAATATAATTCGCCCCTCTAC. The chain is built from TRBV5 and TRBJ1-6; TRBD1 agrees at 9 bases. With the read ending 1 residue before the CDR3 end, the germline J gene is used to fill in that end. TRBJ1-6 is flagged as an ORF with uncertain function. J gave up 4 bases and V 0 bases, and 4 bases lay outside the gene matches. Looked up from germline, CDR1 is LGHNA and CDR2 is YNLKQL (reference sequence). The CDR3 length is 17 residues.

Notes on this clone: Germline and genes: mouse. The read finishes 1 residue shy of the CDR3 end, and the germline J gene is used to complete it. The rearrangement uses TRBV13-1 and TRBJ2-2; either TRBD1 or TRBD2 may supply D (6 bases each). This CDR3 region has 15 residues. The V end was cut by 0 bases, the J end by 7 bases, with 13 bases between. The germline gives CDR1 NSHNY, CDR2 SYGAGN. CDR3 bases read: TGTGCCAGCAGTGATGTGGGGGCAGACATCGGGCAGCTCTAC. Amino acid sequence: CASSDVGADIGQLY. The whole CDR3 sequence reads CASSDVGADIGQLYF.

This clone has just one count. The listed genes are named as in mouse. The read gets to within 1 residue of the CDR3 end, and the germline J gene fills in the rest. The V and J genes are TRBV13-1 and TRBJ2-1; D is tentatively TRBD1 or TRBD2 (6 bases each). V was pared by 6 bases and J by 1 base, with 8 bases between. The length of the CDR3 is 13 residues. Germline assignment: CDR1 NSHNY and CDR2 SYGAGN. The CDR3 region is CASMGANYAEQFF. CDR3 DNA (partial): TGTGCCAGCATGGGGGCGAACTATGCTGAGCAGTTC.